The 19 T cell receptor beta chains below were found in one sample sequenced in a study of cytomegalovirus exposure and HLA in healthy donors. PCR was performed using 60 Vbeta and 13 Jbeta primers. This table comes from immunoSEQ multiplex PCR, and its TCRdb copy is limited to in-frame clones, with some not included. This table holds 100,000 or so clones, less than 90% found once. The sequenced sample consisted of PBMCs. The receptor set was obtained from a man aged 40-49 years in good health and CMV-seronegative.

The chain links TRBV19 to TRBJ2-7, with TRBD1 identical over 11 bases. Germline V gene sequence: CDR1 LNHDA, CDR2 SQIVND (reference sequence). The CDR3 contains 17 residues. Losses at the gene ends were 4 bases for V and 3 bases for J; bases not matched to a gene: 11. The CDR3 nucleotides read TGTGCCAGTAGTAGAGCCGGGACAGGGGGGATCTACTACGAGCAGTACTTC. This codes for CASSRAGTGGIYYEQYF.

This clone was detected a few times. DNA for the CDR3: TGTGCCAGCAGAGAGATAACTAGCGGGGGGGCTGGCATTCAGTACTTC. Translated: CASREITSGGAGIQYF. This chain links TRBV2 with TRBJ2-4; 13 bases align to TRBD2. The CDR3 loop spans 16 amino acids. CDR1 and CDR2 (germline): SNHLY, FYNNEI. V lost 6 bases, J lost 9 bases, and 11 bases stayed unmatched.

This clone was counted between two and nine times. V is TRBV4-3 and J is TRBJ1-2, with D perhaps matching TRBD1 (6 bases). The CDR3 sequence is 14 residues long. CDR1 is LGHNA, CDR2 YSLEER, per germline. Trimming left V 1 base short and J 7 bases short, with 13 bases between. CDR3 coding DNA: TGCGCCAGCAGCCAAGCAGGGGCTCTGACTGGCTACACCTTC. It codes for CASSQAGALTGYTF.

The chain carries TRBV9 and TRBJ2-1; D perhaps matches TRBD2 (6 bases). V lost 0 bases to trimming and J lost 4 bases, with 8 bases between them. Germline CDR1 and CDR2: SGDLS and YYNGEE. The CDR3 is 14 residues long. The CDR3 here is CASSVDGGYNEQFF. CDR3 coding DNA: TGTGCCAGCAGCGTAGATGGGGGGTACAATGAGCAGTTCTTC.

The chain has TRBV7-2 and TRBJ1-1, with D perhaps TRBD1 (6 bases). Germline loops: CDR1 SGHTA, CDR2 FQGNSA. V dropped 2 bases and J dropped 3 bases, with 10 bases sitting between them. The CDR3 has 14 amino acids. CDR3: CASSLQGMDTEAFF. CDR3 coding DNA: TGTGCCAGCAGCTTACAGGGGATGGACACTGAAGCTTTCTTT.

This clone was seen more than once but under ten times. The chain couples TRBV7-6 to TRBJ2-3; D unresolved. Trimming stripped 1 base from V and 0 bases from J, with 11 bases between. CDR1 is SGHVS and CDR2 is FNYEAQ in the germline V gene. CDR3 length equals 16 residues. This CDR3 reads CASSLETVTSTDTQYF. CDR3 DNA: TGTGCCAGCAGCTTAGAAACAGTTACTAGCACAGATACGCAGTATTTT.

J is TRBJ2-3 and V is TRBV7-3; a possible D gene is TRBD2 (5 bases). Trimming cost V 5 bases and J 1 base, with 10 bases left between them. Germline values: CDR1 SGHTA, CDR2 FQGTGA. The CDR3 consists of 14 residues. CDR3 nucleotide sequence: TGTGCCAGCAGCCCTCGGGGAGGCACAGATACGCAGTATTTT. Translating it yields CASSPRGGTDTQYF.

This clone showed up just once. The CDR3 region is CASSPRQGPYEQYF. The CDR3 DNA reads TGTGCCAGCAGTCCTCGACAGGGACCCTACGAGCAGTACTTC. J is TRBJ2-7 and V is TRBV6-1; 7 bases line up with TRBD1. After removal of 5 bases from V and 2 bases from J, the junction contained 6 bases not matched to a gene. The CDR3 consists of 14 residues. Per the germline V gene, CDR1 is MNHNS and CDR2 is SASEGT.

This chain joins TRBV10-3 and TRBJ2-7, with TRBD2 matching 7 bases. CDR3 length equals 16 residues. Looked up from germline, CDR1 is ENHRY and CDR2 is SYGVKD. With V trimmed by 3 bases and J by 0 bases, 8 bases remained unmatched. The CDR3 here is CAISDPGGGDSYEQYF. The CDR3 nucleotides read TGTGCCATCAGTGATCCGGGCGGGGGAGACTCCTACGAGCAGTACTTC.

This clone was counted a single time. Written as DNA, the CDR3 is TGTGCCAGCAGCTTAGTTAGCGGTAACACCGGGGAGCTGTTTTTT. Amino acids: CASSLVSGNTGELFF. The chain links TRBV7-9 to TRBJ2-2; a possible D gene is TRBD2 (6 bases). The germline gives CDR1 SEHNR, CDR2 FQNEAQ (reference sequence). CDR3 length: 15 residues. Trimming took off 1 base at V and 2 bases at J, with 8 bases between the two ends.

The chain carries TRBV5-1 and TRBJ2-5; D may be TRBD2 (6 bases). The CDR3 runs 13 residues. V was trimmed by 0 bases and J by 9 bases, leaving 12 bases between them. The germline V gene has CDR1 SGHRS and CDR2 YFSETQ. The CDR3 is CASSLGSSGAQYF. CDR3 sequence (DNA): TGCGCCAGCAGCTTGGGCTCCTCGGGGGCCCAGTACTTC.

The chain joins TRBV5-6 to TRBJ2-1; 7 bases fit TRBD2. Germline V CDR1 and CDR2: SGHDT, YYEEEE. The CDR3 extends over 17 amino acids. The V and J ends lost 6 bases and 1 base, in that order; junction bases with no gene match: 13. The CDR3 protein is CASTTSPSGQSYNEQFF. Written as DNA, the CDR3 is TGTGCCAGCACCACCTCCCCTAGCGGCCAATCCTACAATGAGCAGTTCTTC.

Remarks on this clone: One end of the junction does not line up with germline, which may come from a read error. V usage is TRBV25-1 and J usage is TRBJ1-3, with D hard to call. CDR1 is MGHDK, CDR2 SYGVNS, per germline. CDR3 length: 16 amino acids. The CDR3 sequence is CASSELLTDSGDTIYF. DNA for the CDR3: TGTGCCAGCAGTGAATTGTTGACGGACTCTGGAGACACCATATATTTT.

The J gene is TRBJ2-3, the V gene TRBV7-2; 8 positions agree with TRBD2. There are 14 residues in the CDR3. Germline loops: CDR1 SGHTA, CDR2 FQGNSA. The V segment lost 5 bases and the J segment 8 bases; nucleotides outside the gene matches: 9. DNA of the CDR3: TGTGCCAGCAGCCCAAACCCGGCGGGGGGTACGCAGTATTTT. This codes for CASSPNPAGGTQYF.

The chain has TRBV11-2 and TRBJ2-3; perhaps TRBD2 as D (5 bases). CDR3 size: 13 residues. CDR1 and CDR2 (germline): SGHAT, FQNNGV. V was shortened by 5 bases and J by 2 bases, with 8 bases between the two germline ends. The CDR3: CASSPRDTDTQYF. Here the CDR3 DNA reads TGTGCCAGCAGCCCCCGGGACACAGATACGCAGTATTTT.

The V gene is TRBV6-1, the J gene TRBJ1-2, with 9 bases identical to TRBD1. This CDR3 comprises 12 residues. Germline V gives CDR1 MNHNS, CDR2 SASEGT. CDR3 nucleotide sequence: TGTGCAGGAACAGGGGGCAATTATGGCTACACCTTC. Amino acid sequence: CAGTGGNYGYTF.

The V and J genes are TRBV2 and TRBJ2-1; 8 nucleotides line up with TRBD2. Trimming took 6 bases from V and 0 from J; bases not matched to a gene: 4. This CDR3 is built from 15 residues. Germline CDR1 SNHLY, CDR2 FYNNEI. CDR3 sequence (DNA): TGTGCCAGCAGGGGGCTAGCGGGCTCCTACAATGAGCAGTTCTTC. It is translated as CASRGLAGSYNEQFF.

V gene TRBV7-9 combines with J gene TRBJ2-5; D might be TRBD2 (5 bases). The closer fit of TRBJ2-7 to the DNA end suggests the J call may be wrong. Germline V gene lookup returns CDR1 SEHNR and CDR2 FQNEAQ (reference sequence). This CDR3 is built from 12 residues. For the CDR3, the DNA is TGTGCCAGCACAACCCGGGGTTACGAGCAGTACTTC. It yields the protein CASTTRGYEQYF.

The V gene is TRBV7-2, the J gene TRBJ2-1, with 7 positions matching TRBD2. CDR3 length equals 17 residues. Trimming cost V 3 bases and J 0 bases; bases outside gene matches: 8. Germline values: CDR1 SGHTA, CDR2 FQGNSA. Here the CDR3 reads CASSFQTSPFSYNEQFF. For the CDR3, the DNA is TGTGCCAGCAGCTTCCAGACTAGCCCCTTCTCCTACAATGAGCAGTTCTTC. The whole variable domain, filled in from reference TRBV7-2 and TRBJ2-1, reads GAGVSQSPSNKVTEKGKDVELRCDPISGHTALYWYRQSLGQGLEFLIYFQGNSAPDKSGLPSDRFSAERTGGSVSTLTIQRTQQEDSAVYLCASSFQTSPFSYNEQFFGPGTRLTVL.